This T cell receptor beta chain was observed in a study of T-cell reconstitution after alpha-beta-depleted transplantation in children. Germline V gene lookup returns CDR1 SGHTA and CDR2 FQGNSA. There are 16 residues in the CDR3. V was pared by 2 bases and J by 5 bases, with 7 bases of the junction left unmatched. For TCRbeta, the library was prepared with unique molecular identifiers. MiXCR, run by TCRdb on the PCR reads, gives a single entry per CDR3 protein. This sample carries about 610,000 distinct CDR3 sequences, more than 9% of them seen once, and the ten largest clones take less than 5%. This clonotype occurred many times.

This chain connects TRBV7-2 to TRBJ2-2; TRBD2 aligns across 8 bases. The clonotype was recovered from a human donor who donated a stem cell graft to a child with acute myeloid leukemia. The sequencing used PBMCs from the stem cell graft donor, collected from the stem cell graft. The CDR3: CASSLSSAGGTGELFF. Here the CDR3 DNA reads TGTGCCAGCAGCTTAAGTTCGGCGGGAGGTACCGGGGAGCTGTTTTTT.